This T cell receptor beta chain was identified during a study of cytomegalovirus exposure and HLA in healthy donors. The PCR used 60 Vbeta and 13 Jbeta primers. Assay: immunoSEQ multiplex PCR; the TCRdb copy retains only in-frame clones and omits some. The sample holds around 150,000 clones, 75% to 85% seen once. CDR3 length equals 15 residues. The V gene's germline CDR1 is MDHEN and CDR2 SYDVKM. The germline V and J ends were trimmed by 6 bases and 7 bases, with 21 bases remaining between them. The sample holds a few counts of this clone. The chain has TRBV28 and TRBJ1-1; D is perhaps TRBD1 (6 bases). Material for sequencing was PBMCs. This sequence originates from a man aged 50 or older in good health and CMV-seropositive. The DNA for the CDR3 is TGTGCCAGCAGGTGGGGGACGGACAGCGGTAATGAAGCTTTCTTT. Translating it yields CASRWGTDSGNEAFF.